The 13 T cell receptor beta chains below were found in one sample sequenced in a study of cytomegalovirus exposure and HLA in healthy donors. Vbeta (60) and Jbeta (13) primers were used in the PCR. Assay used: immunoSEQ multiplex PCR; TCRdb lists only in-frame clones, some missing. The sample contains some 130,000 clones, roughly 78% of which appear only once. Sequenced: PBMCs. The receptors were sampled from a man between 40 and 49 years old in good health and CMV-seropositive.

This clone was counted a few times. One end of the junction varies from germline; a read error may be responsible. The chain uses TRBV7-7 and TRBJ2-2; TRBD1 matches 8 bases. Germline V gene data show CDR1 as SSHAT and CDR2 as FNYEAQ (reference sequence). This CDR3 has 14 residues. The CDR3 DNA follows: TGTGCTAGCAGCTTAGACAGGGGAACCGGGGAGCTGTTTTTT. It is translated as CASSLDRGTGELFF.

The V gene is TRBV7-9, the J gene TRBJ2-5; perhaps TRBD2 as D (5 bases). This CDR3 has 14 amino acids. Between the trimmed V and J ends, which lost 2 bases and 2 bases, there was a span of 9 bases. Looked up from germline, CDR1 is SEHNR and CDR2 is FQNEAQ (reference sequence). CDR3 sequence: CASSLTGGQETQYF. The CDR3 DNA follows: TGTGCCAGCAGCTTAACGGGCGGGCAAGAGACCCAGTACTTC.

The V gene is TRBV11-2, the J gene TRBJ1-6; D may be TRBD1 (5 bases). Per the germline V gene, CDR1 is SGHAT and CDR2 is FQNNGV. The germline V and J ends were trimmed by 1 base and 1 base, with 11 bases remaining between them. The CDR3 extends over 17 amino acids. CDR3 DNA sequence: TGTGCCAGCAGCTTAGTGGGGGGGAGGTCCTATAATTCACCCCTCCACTTT. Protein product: CASSLVGGRSYNSPLHF.

As DNA, the CDR3 is TGTGCCAGCAGTACCCCCCTTACTCAGGGGACCGGGGAGCTGTTTTTT. This gives the protein CASSTPLTQGTGELFF. The chain joins TRBV27 to TRBJ2-2; the D gene is possibly TRBD1 (6 bases). CDR1 MNHEY and CDR2 SMNVEV come from the germline V gene (reference sequence). The CDR3 extends over 16 amino acids. The V and J ends lost 5 bases and 5 bases respectively, with 18 bases between them.

CDR3 sequence: CASSRRERTQYF. The CDR3 nucleotides are TGTGCCAGCAGCCGGAGGGAGAGGACCCAGTACTTC. This sequence joins TRBV9 and TRBJ2-5; D possibly corresponds to TRBD2 (6 bases). Trimming shortened V by 4 bases and J by 7 bases, and 11 bases separated the two germline ends. From germline, CDR1 is SGDLS and CDR2 YYNGEE. The CDR3 contains 12 residues. The whole variable domain, filled in from reference TRBV9 and TRBJ2-5, reads DSGVTQTPKHLITATGQRVTLRCSPRSGDLSVYWYQQSLDQGLQFLIQYYNGEERAKGNILERFSAQQFPDLHSELNLSSLELGDSALYFCASSRRERTQYFGPGTRLLVL.

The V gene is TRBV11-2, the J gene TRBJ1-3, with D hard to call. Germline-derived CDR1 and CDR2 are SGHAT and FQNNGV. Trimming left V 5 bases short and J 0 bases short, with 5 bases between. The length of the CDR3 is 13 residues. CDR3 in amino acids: CASSAGSGNTIYF. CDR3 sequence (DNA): TGTGCCAGCAGCGCAGGCTCTGGAAACACCATATATTTT.

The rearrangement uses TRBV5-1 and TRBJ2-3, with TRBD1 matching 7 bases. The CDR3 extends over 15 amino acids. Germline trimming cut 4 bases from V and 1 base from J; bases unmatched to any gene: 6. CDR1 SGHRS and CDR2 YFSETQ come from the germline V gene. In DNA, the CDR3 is TGCGCCAGCAGCCCTGGACAGGTCGGCACAGATACGCAGTATTTT. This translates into CASSPGQVGTDTQYF.

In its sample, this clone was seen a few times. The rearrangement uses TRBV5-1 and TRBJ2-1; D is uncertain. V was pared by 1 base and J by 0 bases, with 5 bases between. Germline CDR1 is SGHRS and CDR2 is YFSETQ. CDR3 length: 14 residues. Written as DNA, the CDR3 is TGCGCCAGCAGCTTGATGAGCTCCTACAATGAGCAGTTCTTC. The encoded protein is CASSLMSSYNEQFF.

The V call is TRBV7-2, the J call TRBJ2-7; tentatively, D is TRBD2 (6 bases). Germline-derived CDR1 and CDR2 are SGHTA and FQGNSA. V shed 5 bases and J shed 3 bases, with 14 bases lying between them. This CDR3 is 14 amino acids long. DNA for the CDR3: TGTGCCAGCAGCCCCTTCAGGGAGGTCTACGAGCAGTACTTC. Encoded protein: CASSPFREVYEQYF.

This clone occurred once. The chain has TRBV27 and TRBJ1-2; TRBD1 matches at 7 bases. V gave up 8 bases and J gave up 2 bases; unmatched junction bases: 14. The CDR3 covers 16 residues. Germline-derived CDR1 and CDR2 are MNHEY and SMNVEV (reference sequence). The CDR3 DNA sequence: TGTGCCAGCGGGAGAGGGACAGCCAATATCAACTATGGCTACACCTTC. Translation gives CASGRGTANINYGYTF.

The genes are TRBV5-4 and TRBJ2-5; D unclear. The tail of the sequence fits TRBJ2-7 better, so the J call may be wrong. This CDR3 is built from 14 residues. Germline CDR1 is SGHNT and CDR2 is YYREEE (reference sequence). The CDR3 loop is CASSLYGKLNEQYF. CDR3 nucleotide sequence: TGTGCCAGCAGCTTGTACGGTAAACTGAACGAGCAGTACTTC.

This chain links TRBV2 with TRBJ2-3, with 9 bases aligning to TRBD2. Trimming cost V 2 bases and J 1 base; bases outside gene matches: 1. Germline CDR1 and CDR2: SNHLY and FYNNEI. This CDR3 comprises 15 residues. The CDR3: CASSELAGRTDTQYF. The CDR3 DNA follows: TGTGCCAGCAGTGAACTAGCGGGGCGCACAGATACGCAGTATTTT. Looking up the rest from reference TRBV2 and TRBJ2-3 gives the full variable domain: EPEVTQTPSHQVTQMGQEVILRCVPISNHLYFYWYRQILGQKVEFLVSFYNNEISEKSEIFDDQFSVERPDGSNFTLKIRSTKLEDSAMYFCASSELAGRTDTQYFGPGTRLTVL.

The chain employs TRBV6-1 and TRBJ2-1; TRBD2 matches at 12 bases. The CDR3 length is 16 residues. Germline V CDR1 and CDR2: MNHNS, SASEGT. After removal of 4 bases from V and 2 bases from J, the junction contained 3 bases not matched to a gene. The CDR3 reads CASSVASGRAYNEQFF. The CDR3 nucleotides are TGTGCCAGCAGTGTGGCTAGCGGGAGGGCCTACAATGAGCAGTTCTTC.